This TCR beta chain was recorded in a study of response to subunit inactivated influenza vaccine (dated by TCRdb to the late 2010s). The study in broad terms: The study used deep quantitative T cell receptor repertoire profiling to track responses to a trivalent subunit inactivated influenza vaccine. General study outcomes and caveats: It was suggested by the authors that each seasonal influenza vaccination may recruit only a limited number of new T cells.

This clonotype was recorded a few times. Its antigen is not yet known. No base-level quality is on record; no much larger clone is a single base apart. Counted from cysteine to phenylalanine, this CDR3 has 15 amino acids. Kept here is only the CDR3 DNA, which spans 45 bases and is read in frame from base 1. V and J are truncated by 1 base and 3 bases respectively, leaving an intervening sequence of 13 bases. Library preparation was by RT-PCR. Sequenced using an Illumina HiSeq 2500. TCRdb passed the public sequencing reads through fastp at Q25 and MiXCR, retaining productive beta sequences. All rows with the same CDR3 protein become a single entry with the most common DNA and genes. The sample table records 710,000 or so distinct CDR3 sequences; 15% to 18% of these occur just once. Approximately 10% of the sample is in the top ten clones.

Recombination joined TRBV12-3 or TRBV12-4 with TRBJ2-7, with a weak D call of TRBD1 (6 bases match). Sequences were derived from PBMCs from blood, sampled 12 days after vaccination. This receptor was taken from a man in his fifties or sixties who received an inactivated influenza vaccine. Donor details come from another sample of the same person, matched by shared clones. The nucleotide sequence reads TGTGCCAGCAGTTTAGGGGCAGGGGAAATCTACGAGCAGTACTTC. This yields the protein CASSLGAGEIYEQYF.